This TCR beta chain is drawn from a study of CD8 T cells in ankylosing spondylitis (dated by TCRdb to about 2017). Study-wide context: To find TCR variants linked to disease, the study profiled T cell receptor beta repertoires in ankylosing spondylitis patients and healthy donors. The whole study cohort included over a hundred healthy donors and over 20 ankylosing spondylitis patients. Peripheral blood was sampled, and synovial fluid was also collected from ankylosing spondylitis patients. The study at large found these results: Some of the motif variants had been reported before in the synovial fluid and blood of reactive arthritis patients, a finding that suggests common disease-initiation mechanisms. According to the report, matched synovial fluid samples from ankylosing spondylitis patients were significantly enriched for the disease-linked clones. A TCR beta motif made up of eight highly homologous amino acid variants appeared to be characteristic of blood from ankylosing spondylitis patients. The disease-linked clones had a CD8+ phenotype and were found at relatively low frequencies in peripheral blood.

The CDR3 covers 13 residues, taking in both the cysteine and the phenylalanine. The DNA shown is the 39-base CDR3, in frame from base 1. The germline V gene (reference sequence) sets CDR1 to LNHNV and CDR2 to YYDKDF. Trimming takes 0 bases from V and 6 bases from J, and the germline ends sit 6 bases apart. This clonotype was counted at least ten times. Its antigen has not been determined. Base qualities are not at hand, and no much larger clone is one base apart. TCRdb records Illumina HiSeq 2500 as the sequencer. TCR beta libraries were prepared by quantitative 5'-RACE with molecular barcodes. In the source study's methods: A new computational method, built on a probabilistic model of VDJ rearrangement, was used to identify disease-linked TCR variants. TCRdb passed the public sequencing reads through fastp at Q25 and MiXCR, retaining productive beta sequences. Merged by CDR3 protein, the rows form single entries marked with the most common genes and DNA. The V and J calls follow TCRdb's processing rather than the paper's. This sample comprises 150,000 to 200,000 distinct CDR3 sequences, roughly 12% of them detected only once. 25% to 35% of the sample is taken by the ten largest.

The rearranged chain carries TRBV15 and TRBJ1-5; confidence is insufficient to name the D gene. The sequenced sample was blood, either unsorted or a sorted T cell fraction (not recorded which). This receptor was identified in a male donor with ankylosing spondylitis or in good health (not recorded which). The CDR3 amino acid sequence is: CATSRDTVQPQHF. Here is the DNA: TGTGCCACCAGCAGAGATACAGTTCAGCCCCAGCATTTT.